Below, 18 T cell receptor beta chains from the same sample are listed, as sequenced in a study of cytomegalovirus exposure and HLA in healthy donors. The PCR was carried out with 60 Vbeta primers and 13 Jbeta primers. Measured with immunoSEQ multiplex PCR; TCRdb has only the in-frame clones, and not every one. The sample consists of over 100,000 clones, roughly 72% of them appearing once. Sequencing was carried out using PBMCs. The receptor set was obtained from a male donor in good health and CMV-seronegative.

The chain carries TRBV28 and TRBJ1-5; maybe TRBD1 (5 bases). Looked up from germline, CDR1 is MDHEN and CDR2 is SYDVKM. The V and J ends lost 6 bases and 7 bases respectively, with 13 bases between them. The CDR3 is 13 residues long. The CDR3 region has the DNA TGTGCCAGCAGGCCCACAGGAATCCAGCCCCAGCATTTT. Residues: CASRPTGIQPQHF.

The rearrangement links TRBV19 to TRBJ2-3; TRBD1 is a possible D gene (5 bases). Trimming pared 3 bases from V and 1 base from J, leaving 14 bases between. This CDR3 region has 16 residues. CDR1 and CDR2 (germline): LNHDA, SQIVND (reference sequence). CDR3 nucleotide sequence: TGTGCCAGTAGTATTCGTCAGGGCCTAGGCACAGATACGCAGTATTTT. Residues: CASSIRQGLGTDTQYF.

The chain carries TRBV5-1 and TRBJ1-1; TRBD1 is a possible D gene (6 bases). CDR3 length: 13 amino acids. Germline-derived CDR1 and CDR2 are SGHRS and YFSETQ. V lost 2 bases, J lost 6 bases, and 11 bases lay in between. The CDR3 sequence: CASSLTGRAEAFF. For the CDR3, the DNA is TGCGCCAGCAGCTTAACAGGGAGGGCTGAAGCTTTCTTT.

The chain joins TRBV18 to TRBJ1-1; 8 nucleotides match TRBD1. J was trimmed by 1 base and V by 3 bases; bases with no gene match: 7. Germline lookup yields CDR1 KGHSH and CDR2 LQKENI. There are 16 residues in the CDR3. The CDR3 is CASSPAPGTGNTEAFF. The CDR3 bases are TGTGCCAGCTCACCCGCCCCCGGGACAGGGAACACTGAAGCTTTCTTT.

This sequence joins TRBV7-2 and TRBJ1-1; D is perhaps TRBD1 (6 bases). The length of the CDR3 is 15 residues. V gave up 2 bases and J gave up 5 bases, with 15 bases separating them. Germline values: CDR1 SGHTA, CDR2 FQGNSA. CDR3 in amino acids: CASSLISRGRTEAFF. CDR3 DNA: TGTGCCAGCAGCTTAATCAGCAGGGGTAGGACTGAAGCTTTCTTT.

This clone was detected a few times. This chain uses TRBV28 with TRBJ2-7, with 8 bases that match TRBD2. Germline-derived CDR1 and CDR2 are MDHEN and SYDVKM. The CDR3 runs 17 residues. V shed 4 bases and J 0 bases; nucleotides not matched to a gene: 11. CDR3 amino acids: CASSSQTSEVLSYEQYF. The CDR3 bases are TGTGCCAGCAGTTCACAGACTAGCGAGGTCCTCTCCTACGAGCAGTACTTC.

On this clone: Distinct nucleotide sequences in the sample also encode this CDR3. The chain joins TRBV28 to TRBJ2-7, with 7 bases fitting TRBD1. Germline V gives CDR1 MDHEN, CDR2 SYDVKM. Unmatched junction bases numbered 9, after V lost 5 bases and J lost 2 bases. This CDR3 comprises 15 residues. DNA of the CDR3: TGTGCCAGCAGTCTCTACAGGGGTCGGACCTACGAGCAGTACTTC. Protein sequence: CASSLYRGRTYEQYF.

The V and J genes are TRBV28 and TRBJ1-6; D is possibly TRBD1 (6 bases). Germline V gives CDR1 MDHEN, CDR2 SYDVKM. CDR3 size: 11 residues. V lost 10 bases, J lost 13 bases, and 14 bases lay in between. The CDR3 loop reads CATNRDKPLHF. CDR3 bases: TGTGCCACCAACAGGGATAAGCCCCTCCACTTT.

The V gene is TRBV4-2, the J gene TRBJ1-4; weak D call: TRBD1 (5 bases). From germline, CDR1 is LGHNA and CDR2 YNFKEQ. The V end was cut by 0 bases, the J end by 4 bases, with 18 bases between. The CDR3 spans 18 residues. The CDR3 loop reads CASSQEPQGGGFNEKLFF. The CDR3, as DNA: TGTGCCAGCAGCCAAGAGCCCCAGGGAGGCGGGTTTAATGAAAAACTGTTTTTT.

This chain joins TRBV28 and TRBJ2-5; 7 nucleotides align to TRBD2. The length of the CDR3 is 15 residues. Germline V gene lookup returns CDR1 MDHEN and CDR2 SYDVKM. The ends lost 2 bases at V and 4 bases at J; junction bases unmatched: 7. The CDR3 DNA is TGTGCCAGCAGTTTAGGTAGCGGGTTACGAGAGACCCAGTACTTC. It specifies CASSLGSGLRETQYF.

This clone was seen only a few times. The CDR3 sequence is CASFRVPYSGNTIYF. CDR3 DNA sequence: TGTGCCAGCTTCAGGGTTCCCTACTCTGGAAACACCATATATTTT. V usage is TRBV2 and J usage is TRBJ1-3, with D perhaps TRBD1 (5 bases). Trimming pared 8 bases from V and 0 bases from J, leaving 14 bases between. This CDR3 contains 15 residues. Germline V gives CDR1 SNHLY, CDR2 FYNNEI.

The chain combines TRBV4-3 with TRBJ1-4; D perhaps matches TRBD1 (5 bases). V was pared by 0 bases and J by 8 bases, with 13 bases between. Germline V gene lookup returns CDR1 LGHNA and CDR2 YSLEER. The CDR3 runs to 15 residues. The CDR3 sequence is CASSQDNRFGEKLFF. In DNA, the CDR3 is TGCGCCAGCAGCCAAGATAACAGGTTCGGAGAAAAACTGTTTTTT.

V usage is TRBV6-6 and J usage is TRBJ1-1, with 7 bases lining up with TRBD1. After removal of 6 bases from V and 8 bases from J, the junction contained 9 bases not matched to a gene. Germline CDR1 and CDR2: MNHNY and SVGAGI (reference sequence). The CDR3 is 13 residues long. CDR3 DNA sequence: TGTGCCAGCAGCGATCTGCGAGGGGGCGAAGCTTTCTTT. As protein: CASSDLRGGEAFF.

This chain uses TRBV6-5 with TRBJ1-5, with D tentatively TRBD1 (5 bases). Germline V CDR1 and CDR2: MNHEY, SVGAGI. V lost 6 bases and J 7 bases, leaving 16 bases between the germline ends. This CDR3 is built from 14 residues. The CDR3 DNA reads as TGTGCCAGCAGCCCGCGGGGGGGAAACCAGCCCCAGCATTTT. This codes for CASSPRGGNQPQHF.

This clone showed up just once. This rearrangement joins TRBV27 to TRBJ2-7; 9 bases fit TRBD1. CDR1 is MNHEY and CDR2 is SMNVEV in the germline V gene (reference sequence). This CDR3 has 12 amino acids. Trimming at V came to 7 bases and at J to 6 bases, leaving 4 bases not matched to a gene. The CDR3 is CASKNRGPEQYF. As DNA, the CDR3 is TGTGCCAGCAAGAACAGGGGGCCCGAGCAGTACTTC.

The rearrangement links TRBV18 to TRBJ2-4; D perhaps matches TRBD1 (6 bases). V lost 2 bases, J lost 1 base, and 9 bases lay in between. This CDR3 has 15 residues. Looked up from germline, CDR1 is KGHSH and CDR2 is LQKENI. Written as DNA, the CDR3 is TGTGCCAGCTCACCATTAACAGGGGCCAAAAACATTCAGTACTTC. Protein sequence: CASSPLTGAKNIQYF.

The rearrangement uses TRBV2 and TRBJ1-2; TRBD1 agrees at 9 bases. This CDR3 has 15 residues. Germline loops: CDR1 SNHLY, CDR2 FYNNEI. V gave up 0 bases and J gave up 7 bases; unmatched junction bases: 6. The CDR3 reads CASSEAVQGAVGYTF. CDR3 nucleotides: TGTGCCAGCAGTGAAGCTGTACAGGGGGCGGTTGGCTACACCTTC.

This sequence joins TRBV19 and TRBJ1-2, with 9 bases that match TRBD1. CDR3 length: 16 residues. Germline V lookup: CDR1 LNHDA, CDR2 SQIVND (reference sequence). V lost 4 bases to trimming and J lost 2 bases; unmatched junction nucleotides: 8. In DNA, the CDR3 is TGTGCCAGTAGTAGGGCCGGGACAGGGACAAACTATGGCTACACCTTC. Its protein product is CASSRAGTGTNYGYTF.